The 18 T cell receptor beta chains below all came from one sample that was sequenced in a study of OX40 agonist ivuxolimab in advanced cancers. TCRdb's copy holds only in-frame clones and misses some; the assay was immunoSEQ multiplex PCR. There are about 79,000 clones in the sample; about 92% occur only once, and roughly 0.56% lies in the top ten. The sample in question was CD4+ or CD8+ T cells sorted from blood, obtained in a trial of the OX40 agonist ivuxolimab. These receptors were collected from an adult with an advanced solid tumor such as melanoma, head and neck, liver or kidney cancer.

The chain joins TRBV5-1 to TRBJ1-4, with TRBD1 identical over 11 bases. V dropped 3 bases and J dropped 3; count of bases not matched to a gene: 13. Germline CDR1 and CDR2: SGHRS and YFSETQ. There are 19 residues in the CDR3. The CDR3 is CASSSADRGRIKPNEKLFF. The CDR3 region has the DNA TGCGCCAGCAGCTCGGCGGACAGGGGGCGGATAAAGCCTAATGAAAAACTGTTTTTT.

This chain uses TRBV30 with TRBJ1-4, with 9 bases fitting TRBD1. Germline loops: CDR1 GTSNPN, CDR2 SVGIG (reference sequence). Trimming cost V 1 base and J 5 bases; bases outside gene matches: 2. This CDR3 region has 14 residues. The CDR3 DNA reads TGTGCCTGGAGTGACGGACAGGGGAATGAAAAACTGTTTTTT. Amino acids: CAWSDGQGNEKLFF.

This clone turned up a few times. CDR3: CASSLGPLNEKLFF. The CDR3 DNA reads as TGCGCCAGCAGCCTGGGACCCCTGAATGAAAAACTGTTTTTT. The chain couples TRBV4-1 to TRBJ1-4; D possibly corresponds to TRBD1 (5 bases). The CDR3 covers 14 residues. CDR1 MGHRA and CDR2 YSYEKL come from the germline V gene. V lost 4 bases to trimming and J lost 5 bases, with 11 bases between them.

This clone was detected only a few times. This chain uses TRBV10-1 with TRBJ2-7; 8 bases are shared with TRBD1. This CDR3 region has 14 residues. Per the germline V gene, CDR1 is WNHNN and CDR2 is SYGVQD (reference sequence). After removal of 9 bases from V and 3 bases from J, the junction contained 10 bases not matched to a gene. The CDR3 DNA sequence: TGCGCCAGAATACTCCGGACAGGGTGCTACGAGCAGTACTTC. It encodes CARILRTGCYEQYF.

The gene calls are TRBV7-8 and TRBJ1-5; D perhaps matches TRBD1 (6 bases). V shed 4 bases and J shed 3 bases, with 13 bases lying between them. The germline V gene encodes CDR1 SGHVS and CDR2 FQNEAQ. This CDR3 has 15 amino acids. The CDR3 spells CASSWATGLNQPQHF. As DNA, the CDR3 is TGTGCCAGCAGCTGGGCGACAGGACTCAATCAGCCCCAGCATTTT.

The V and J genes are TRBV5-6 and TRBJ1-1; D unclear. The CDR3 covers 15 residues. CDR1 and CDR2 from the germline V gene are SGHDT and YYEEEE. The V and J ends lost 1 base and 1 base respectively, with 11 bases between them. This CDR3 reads CASSLLLTANTEAFF. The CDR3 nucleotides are TGTGCCAGCAGCTTGCTCCTGACGGCGAACACTGAAGCTTTCTTT.

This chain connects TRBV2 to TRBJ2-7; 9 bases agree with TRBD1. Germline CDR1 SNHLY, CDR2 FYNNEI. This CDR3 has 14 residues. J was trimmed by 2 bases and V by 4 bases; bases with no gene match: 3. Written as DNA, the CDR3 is TGTGCCAGCAGTGGGACAGGGGCCCCCTACGAGCAGTACTTC. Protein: CASSGTGAPYEQYF.

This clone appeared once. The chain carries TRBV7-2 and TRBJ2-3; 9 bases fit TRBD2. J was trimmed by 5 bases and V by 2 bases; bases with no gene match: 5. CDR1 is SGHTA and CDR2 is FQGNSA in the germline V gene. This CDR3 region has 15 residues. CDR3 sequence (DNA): TGTGCCAGCAGCTTACAAGCGGGAGGAAGAGATACGCAGTATTTT. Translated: CASSLQAGGRDTQYF. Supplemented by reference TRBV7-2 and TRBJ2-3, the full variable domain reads GAGVSQSPSNKVTEKGKDVELRCDPISGHTALYWYRQSLGQGLEFLIYFQGNSAPDKSGLPSDRFSAERTGGSVSTLTIQRTQQEDSAVYLCASSLQAGGRDTQYFGPGTRLTVL.

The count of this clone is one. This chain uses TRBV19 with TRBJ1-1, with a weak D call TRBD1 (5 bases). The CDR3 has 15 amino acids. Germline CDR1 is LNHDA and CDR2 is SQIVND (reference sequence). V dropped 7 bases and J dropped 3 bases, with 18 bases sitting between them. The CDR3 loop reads CASNPQAGSYTEAFF. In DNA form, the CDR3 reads TGTGCCAGTAACCCCCAAGCAGGGAGCTACACTGAAGCTTTCTTT.

The CDR3 protein is CASAAGSYNEQFF. CDR3 bases: TGTGCCAGCGCTGCCGGGTCCTACAATGAGCAGTTCTTC. The rearrangement links TRBV6-6 to TRBJ2-1; unclear D gene. Per germline, CDR1 MNHNY and CDR2 SVGAGI (reference sequence). The CDR3 spans 13 residues. The germline V and J ends were trimmed by 8 bases and 1 base, with 9 bases remaining between them.

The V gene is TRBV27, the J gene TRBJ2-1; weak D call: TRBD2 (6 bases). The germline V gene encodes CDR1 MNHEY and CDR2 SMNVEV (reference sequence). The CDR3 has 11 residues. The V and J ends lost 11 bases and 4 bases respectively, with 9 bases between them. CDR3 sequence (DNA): TGTGCCGCCGCGGGATACAATGAGCAGTTCTTC. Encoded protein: CAAAGYNEQFF.

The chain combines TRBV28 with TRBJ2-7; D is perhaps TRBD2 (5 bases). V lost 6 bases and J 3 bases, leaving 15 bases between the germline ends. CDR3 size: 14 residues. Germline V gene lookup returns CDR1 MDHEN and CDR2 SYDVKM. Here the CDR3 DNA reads TGTGCCAGCAGCCTACCACTAGATAACTACGAGCAGTACTTC. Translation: CASSLPLDNYEQYF.

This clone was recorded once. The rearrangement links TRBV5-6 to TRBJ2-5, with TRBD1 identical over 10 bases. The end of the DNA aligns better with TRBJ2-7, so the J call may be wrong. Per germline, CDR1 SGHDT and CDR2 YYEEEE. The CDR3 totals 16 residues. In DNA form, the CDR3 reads TGTGCCAGCAGCTCCCGGGACAGGGGCCGTCTGTACGAGCAGTACTTC. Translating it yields CASSSRDRGRLYEQYF.

CDR3 loop: CASSGDSLSNEKLFF. In DNA, the CDR3 is TGTGCCAGCAGCGGGGACAGCCTCTCTAATGAAAAACTGTTTTTT. V is TRBV7-9 and J is TRBJ1-4, with 7 bases aligning to TRBD1. Germline CDR1 reads SEHNR; CDR2 reads FQNEAQ (reference sequence). Trimming cost V 5 bases and J 3 bases; bases outside gene matches: 6. The CDR3 has 15 amino acids.

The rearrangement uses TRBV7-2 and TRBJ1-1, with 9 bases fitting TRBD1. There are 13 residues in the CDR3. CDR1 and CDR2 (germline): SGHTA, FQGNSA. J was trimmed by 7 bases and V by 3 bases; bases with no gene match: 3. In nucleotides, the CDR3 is TGTGCCAGCAGCTTTTCGGACAGGGGTGAAGCTTTCTTT. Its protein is CASSFSDRGEAFF.

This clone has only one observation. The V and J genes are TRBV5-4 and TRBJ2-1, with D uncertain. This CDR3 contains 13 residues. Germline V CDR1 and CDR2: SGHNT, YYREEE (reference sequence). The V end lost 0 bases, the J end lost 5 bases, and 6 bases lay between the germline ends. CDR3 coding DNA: TGTGCCAGCAGCTTGGGCGGAGACAATGAGCAGTTCTTC. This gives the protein CASSLGGDNEQFF. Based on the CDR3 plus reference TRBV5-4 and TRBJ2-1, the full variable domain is ETGVTQSPTHLIKTRGQQVTLRCSSQSGHNTVSWYQQALGQGPQFIFQYYREEENGRGNFPPRFSGLQFPNYSSELNVNALELDDSALYLCASSLGGDNEQFFGPGTRLTVL.

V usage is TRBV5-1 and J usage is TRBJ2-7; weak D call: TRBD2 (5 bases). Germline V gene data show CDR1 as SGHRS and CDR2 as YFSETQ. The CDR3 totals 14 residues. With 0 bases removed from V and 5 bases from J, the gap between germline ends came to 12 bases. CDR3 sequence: CASSLGELEHEQYF. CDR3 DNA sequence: TGCGCCAGCAGCTTGGGGGAGCTGGAGCACGAGCAGTACTTC.

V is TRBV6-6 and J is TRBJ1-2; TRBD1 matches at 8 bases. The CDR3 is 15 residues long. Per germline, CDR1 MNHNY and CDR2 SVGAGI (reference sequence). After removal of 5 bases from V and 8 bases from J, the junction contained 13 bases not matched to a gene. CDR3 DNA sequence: TGTGCCAGCAGTACGGAGACAGGGGAGGAGTGGGGCTACACCTTC. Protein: CASSTETGEEWGYTF.